Detailed here is one T cell receptor (beta chain). This clone has just a few counts. The specificity of this receptor is unknown. Base qualities are not provided; no much larger clone lies one nucleotide away. These data are taken from a study of T cell responses to AZD1222 COVID-19 vaccine (dated by TCRdb to about 2021). Regarding the complete study: AZD1222 recipients given second doses at about 4 weeks or at about 12 weeks were pooled, since spike-specific TCR depth and breadth were not found to differ between the two schedules. Enrollment into the trials was organized by age into subgroups of 18-55, 56-69 and 70-plus years, and those subgroups contained around 150, 28 and 57 TCR-sequenced participants, respectively. TCR sequencing covered 230 or so trial participants: about 210 given two doses of AZD1222 and 26 given two doses of MenACWY control vaccine. What the research found in general, with its limitations: Vaccine-associated CD4 TCRs spanned the whole spike protein, with dominant responses in regions 160-218 and 743-854. Nearly half of unique spike-specific TCRs reportedly recognized epitopes outside regions mutated in the B.1.351 and B.1.1.7 variants. Conclusions about previously exposed vaccinees were limited because only six AZD1222 recipients were SARS-CoV-2 seropositive at baseline. Because no day 14 peak-response samples were available, repertoires were characterized only after the peak T cell response. Participants were mostly white British, with more females than males. The authors suggested clonal diversity may have been underestimated. After two AZD1222 doses, both the breadth and the depth of spike-specific TCRs were significantly higher than at day 0 and than in MenACWY recipients. In the small 56-69-year group, the increase in depth fell short of significance, most likely because of low power.

The label giving this sample's time point can be read as: baseline before first vaccination. Vaccinee samples came from UK trials COV001 and COV002, including a single-blind randomized controlled phase 2/3 trial of AZD1222 (ChAdOx1 nCoV-19) in healthy adults. Trial participant PBMC samples were collected at day 0 and day 28 after the second dose for TCRbeta chain sequencing. The CDR3 regions of human TCRbeta chains were analyzed by immunosequencing. The study's processing was this. TCRs in the repertoires were compared against a reference library of SARS-CoV-2-specific TCRs that had been generated with the MIRA antigen-specificity platform. Breadth was defined as the fraction of unique TCRs that were SARS-CoV-2-associated. Depth was defined as the fraction of total T cells that were SARS-CoV-2-associated. Using the MIRA data, each spike-specific TCR was mapped to the spike region that the TCR reacts to and placed in a CD4 or CD8 class. Log10-transformed breadth and depth values were compared by one-way ANOVA with Sidak's multiple comparisons tests. The immuneACCESS repertoire file appears here via TCRdb, limited to in-frame rearrangements. These files lack a portion of the clones; in checked studies, under half of the deficit traces to unresolved V genes, and the cause of the others is not known. V, J and clone size are taken as reported in that table, and D and trimming were inferred from the DNA itself. Present in this sample are about 53,000 clones, 84% of which were seen just once. Of the sample, more than 20% falls within the top ten clones.

The V and J ends are trimmed by 3 bases and 0 bases, leaving 14 bases between them. Per the germline V gene, KGHSH is the CDR1 and LQKENI is the CDR2. Reading from cysteine to phenylalanine, the CDR3 counts 16 amino acids. Only CDR3 DNA remains: 48 bases, in frame from the first base. This chain is built from TRBV18 and TRBJ1-1, with no confidently assigned D gene. The TCR comes from an adult in good health. The source was peripheral blood, collected on day 0 of AZD1222 vaccination. CDR3 protein: CASSPGSTGMNTEAFF. The DNA sequence reads TGTGCCAGCTCACCCGGCTCGACCGGTATGAACACTGAAGCTTTCTTT.